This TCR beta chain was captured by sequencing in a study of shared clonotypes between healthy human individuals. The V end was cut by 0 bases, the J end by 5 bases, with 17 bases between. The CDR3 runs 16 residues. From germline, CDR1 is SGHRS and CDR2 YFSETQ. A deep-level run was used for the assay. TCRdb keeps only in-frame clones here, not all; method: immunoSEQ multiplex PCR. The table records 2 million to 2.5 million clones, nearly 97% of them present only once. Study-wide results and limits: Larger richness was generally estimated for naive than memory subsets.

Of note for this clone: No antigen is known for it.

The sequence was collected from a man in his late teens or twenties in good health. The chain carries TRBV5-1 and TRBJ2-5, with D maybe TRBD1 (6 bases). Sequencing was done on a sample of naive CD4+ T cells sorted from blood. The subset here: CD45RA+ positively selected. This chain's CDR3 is CASSLGDTTGAETQYF. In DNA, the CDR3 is TGCGCCAGCAGCTTGGGGGACACGACCGGGGCGGAGACCCAGTACTTC.